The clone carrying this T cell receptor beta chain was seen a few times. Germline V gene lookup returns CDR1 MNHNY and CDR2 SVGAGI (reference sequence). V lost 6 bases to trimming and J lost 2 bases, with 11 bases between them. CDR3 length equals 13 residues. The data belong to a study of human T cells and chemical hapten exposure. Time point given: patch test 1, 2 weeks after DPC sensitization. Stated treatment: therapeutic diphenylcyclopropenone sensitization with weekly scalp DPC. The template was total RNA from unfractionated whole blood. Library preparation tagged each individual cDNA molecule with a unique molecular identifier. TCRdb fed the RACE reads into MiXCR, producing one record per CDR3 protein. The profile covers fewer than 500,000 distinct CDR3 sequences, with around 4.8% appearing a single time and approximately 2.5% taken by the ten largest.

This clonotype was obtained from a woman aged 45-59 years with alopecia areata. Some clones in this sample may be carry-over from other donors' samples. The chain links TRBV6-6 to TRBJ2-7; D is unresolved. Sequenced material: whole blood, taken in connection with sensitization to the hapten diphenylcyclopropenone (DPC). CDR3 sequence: CASSTVNPYEQYF. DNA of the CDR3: TGTGCCAGCAGCACAGTGAACCCCTACGAGCAGTACTTC.